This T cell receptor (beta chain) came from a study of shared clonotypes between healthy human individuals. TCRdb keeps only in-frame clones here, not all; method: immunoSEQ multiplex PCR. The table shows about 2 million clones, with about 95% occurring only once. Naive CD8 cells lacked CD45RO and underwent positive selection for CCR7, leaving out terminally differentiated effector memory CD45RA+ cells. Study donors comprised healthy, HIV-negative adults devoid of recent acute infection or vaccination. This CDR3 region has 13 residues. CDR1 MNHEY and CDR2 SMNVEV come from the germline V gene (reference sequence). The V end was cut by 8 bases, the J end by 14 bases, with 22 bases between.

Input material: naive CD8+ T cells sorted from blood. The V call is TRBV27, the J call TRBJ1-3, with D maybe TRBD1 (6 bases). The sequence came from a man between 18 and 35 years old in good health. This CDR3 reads CASVRLGGRGVYF. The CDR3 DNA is TGTGCCAGCGTTCGCTTGGGGGGCAGGGGCGTATATTTT.